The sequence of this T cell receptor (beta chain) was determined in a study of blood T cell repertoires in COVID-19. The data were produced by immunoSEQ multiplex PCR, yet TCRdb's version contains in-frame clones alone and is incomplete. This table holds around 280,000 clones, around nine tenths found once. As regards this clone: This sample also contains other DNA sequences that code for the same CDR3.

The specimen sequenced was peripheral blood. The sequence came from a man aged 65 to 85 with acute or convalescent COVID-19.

CDR3 nucleotides: TGTGCCTGGAGAGGCAGAGGGAACACTGAAGCTTTCTTT. The encoded protein is CAWRGRGNTEAFF. This chain connects TRBV30 to TRBJ1-1; D remains unclear. V lost 3 bases to trimming and J lost 1 base, with 9 bases between them. The germline CDR1 and CDR2 sequences are GTSNPN and SVGIG (reference sequence). The CDR3 runs 13 residues.